The 27 T cell receptor beta chains below come from one sample, sequenced in a study of regulatory T cells in long-lasting Graves disease (dated by TCRdb to about 2021). Library method: multiplex PCR. The sample was run on an Illumina HiSeq 4000. iRepertoire HTBI primers and Arm-PCR amplification of CDR3 regions were used to construct TCR beta libraries. Using fastp at Q25 and MiXCR, TCRdb reprocessed the public reads and kept productive beta chains. Rows matching on CDR3 protein sequence are summarized as one entry with the most common DNA and genes. The sample profile shows over 650,000 distinct CDR3 sequences; 25% to 35% of them were found once. The biggest ten clones account for 35% to 55% of the sample. Reading the label with the study, this specimen's time point is: persistent/refractory GD, antithyroid drugs over 5 years with positive TRAb. For both TCR sequencing and RNA sequencing, RNA was extracted from PBMCs using TRIzol.

The input for sequencing was peripheral blood mononuclear cells (PBMCs), taken when the disease was refractory, from a patient treated with antithyroid drugs. These receptors originate from a female donor with Graves disease.

The chain recombines TRBV19 with TRBJ1-2, with TRBD1 matching 9 bases. Germline CDR1 and CDR2: LNHDA and SQIVND (reference sequence). V was pared by 4 bases and J by 6 bases, with 3 bases of the junction left unmatched. The CDR3 covers 13 residues. This CDR3 reads CASSKGQGHGYTF. The CDR3 nucleotides read TGTGCCAGTAGTAAGGGACAGGGTCATGGCTACACCTTC.

At least ten counts were recorded for this clonotype. The chain combines TRBV28 with TRBJ1-2; 7 positions match TRBD1. The J segment lost 4 bases and the V segment lost 7 bases, leaving 12 bases of the junction unmatched. The CDR3 extends over 15 amino acids. Germline CDR1 MDHEN, CDR2 SYDVKM. The CDR3 DNA reads as TGTGCCAGCACCTCGGGGAGGGGGCCGTTCTATGGCTACACCTTC. Residues: CASTSGRGPFYGYTF.

There are many counts of this clonotype. The chain joins TRBV28 to TRBJ1-1; D not certain. Per the germline V gene, CDR1 is MDHEN and CDR2 is SYDVKM. This CDR3 spans 11 amino acids. Between the trimmed V and J ends, which lost 5 bases and 8 bases, there was a span of 9 bases. CDR3 bases: TGTGCCAGCAGTAGTTATATGGAAGCTTTCTTT. Its translation is CASSSYMEAFF.

As for this clonotype: The junction differs from germline at one of its ends, possibly a read error. The genes are TRBV5-1 and TRBJ1-3; D not certain. CDR3 length equals 15 residues. CDR1 SGHRS and CDR2 YFSETQ come from the germline V gene. The CDR3 loop is CASSLDGNSGNTIYF. In nucleotides, the CDR3 is TGTGCCAGCAGTTTAGACGGGAACTCTGGAAACACCATATATTTT. Full variable domain (remainder filled in from reference TRBV5-1 and TRBJ1-3): KAGVTQTPRYLIKTRGQQVTLSCSPISGHRSVSWYQQTPGQGLQFLFEYFSETQRNKGNFPGRFSGRQFSNSRSEMNVSTLELGDSALYLCASSLDGNSGNTIYFGEGSWLTVV.

Ten or more counts support this clonotype. The chain combines TRBV6-1 with TRBJ2-7; D remains ambiguous. Trimming removed 4 bases at V and 5 bases at J, with 12 bases between. This CDR3 spans 13 amino acids. The germline V gene has CDR1 MNHNS and CDR2 SASEGT. In DNA, the CDR3 is TGTGCCAGCAGTGTGCCGGCGGTCCACGAGCAGTACTTC. This encodes CASSVPAVHEQYF.

The V call is TRBV18, the J call TRBJ1-1, with 7 positions matching TRBD1. With V trimmed by 1 base and J by 0 bases, 2 bases remained unmatched. This CDR3 is 15 amino acids long. Germline assignment: CDR1 KGHSH and CDR2 LQKENI. The CDR3 loop is CASSPQGQMNTEAFF. The DNA for the CDR3 is TGTGCCAGCTCACCACAGGGACAGATGAACACTGAAGCTTTCTTT.

The chain is built from TRBV6-9 and TRBJ2-1, with 7 bases that match TRBD2. CDR3 length: 16 residues. After removal of 4 bases from V and 9 bases from J, the junction contained 15 bases not matched to a gene. Germline values: CDR1 MNHGY, CDR2 SVAAGI. CDR3 nucleotides: TGTGCCAGCAGTTTGGGGGGGACTACCCATACGGGTGAGCAGTTCTTC. This gives the protein CASSLGGTTHTGEQFF.

This clonotype was seen a few times. The rearrangement uses TRBV6-2 or TRBV6-3 and TRBJ2-7; D unclear. With 7 bases removed from V and 3 bases from J, the gap between germline ends came to 7 bases. Germline V gene data show CDR1 as MNHEY and CDR2 as SVGEGT. This CDR3 has 11 amino acids. CDR3 amino acids: CASKGVYEQYF. The CDR3 DNA sequence: TGTGCCAGCAAGGGTGTCTACGAGCAGTACTTC.

V gene TRBV12-3 or TRBV12-4 combines with J gene TRBJ2-7, with D perhaps TRBD1 (8 bases). The CDR3 consists of 14 residues. The V end was cut by 2 bases, the J end by 7 bases, with 15 bases between. The CDR3 DNA reads as TGTGCCAGCAGTTTAACCGGACAGGGAGGGGAGCAGTACTTC. Translation: CASSLTGQGGEQYF.

The chain carries TRBV20-1 and TRBJ1-1; D is unresolved. V was pared by 3 bases and J by 1 base, with 9 bases between. This CDR3 spans 13 amino acids. Germline assignment: CDR1 DFQATT and CDR2 SNEGSKA (reference sequence). In nucleotides, the CDR3 is TGCAGTGCTAGCCTACTAGAGAACACTGAAGCTTTCTTT. Residues: CSASLLENTEAFF.

The V and J genes are TRBV7-9 and TRBJ2-5; D tentatively reads TRBD1 or TRBD2 (5 bases each). The CDR3 is made up of 14 amino acids. Germline assignment: CDR1 SEHNR and CDR2 FQNEAQ (reference sequence). Trimming pared 7 bases from V and 6 bases from J, leaving 18 bases between. The CDR3 DNA sequence: TGTGCCAGCAACCAGAGGGGAGTTAGTCAGACCCAGTACTTC. Amino acid sequence: CASNQRGVSQTQYF. Using reference TRBV7-9 and TRBJ2-5 for the parts outside the CDR3, the full variable domain is DTGVSQNPRHKITKRGQNVTFRCDPISEHNRLYWYRQTLGQGPEFLTYFQNEAQLEKSRLLSDRFSAERPKGSFSTLEIQRTEQGDSAMYLCASNQRGVSQTQYFGPGTRLLVL.

A remark on this clonotype: One base away lies a much larger clone, so this may be a sequencing read error. The genes are TRBV9 and TRBJ1-3; no definite D call. Germline CDR1 and CDR2: SGDLS and YYNGEE. V was cut by 3 bases and J by 0 bases, with 4 bases left in between. The CDR3 covers 13 residues. This chain's CDR3 is CASSDSSGNTIYF. The CDR3 nucleotides read TGTGCCAGCAGCGACAGCTCTGGAAACACCATATATTTT.

In this sample, this clonotype turned up many times. V and J are TRBV6-2 or TRBV6-3 and TRBJ2-7; weak D call: TRBD1 (6 bases). Germline-derived CDR1 and CDR2 are MNHEY and SVGEGT. This CDR3 comprises 15 residues. V lost 3 bases and J 0 bases, leaving 12 bases between the germline ends. DNA of the CDR3: TGTGCCAGCAGTTATGGAACAGGGAGCTCCTACGAGCAGTACTTC. It translates to CASSYGTGSSYEQYF.

V usage is TRBV20-1 and J usage is TRBJ1-1; 8 positions match TRBD1. V gave up 2 bases and J gave up 1 base; unmatched junction bases: 9. The CDR3 is made up of 16 amino acids. In germline, CDR1 is DFQATT, CDR2 SNEGSKA (reference sequence). CDR3 loop: CSARPLLDRENTEAFF. DNA of the CDR3: TGCAGTGCTAGACCACTCCTGGACAGGGAGAACACTGAAGCTTTCTTT.

The genes are TRBV5-6 and TRBJ1-2; D perhaps matches TRBD1 (6 bases). Germline CDR1 reads SGHDT; CDR2 reads YYEEEE. The V end was cut by 2 bases, the J end by 4 bases, with 18 bases between. The CDR3 length is 16 residues. As DNA, the CDR3 is TGTGCCAGCAGCTTTTCGGACAGACTAATATTCTATGGCTACACCTTC. Its translation is CASSFSDRLIFYGYTF. Full variable domain (rest looked up from reference TRBV5-6 and TRBJ1-2): DAGVTQSPTHLIKTRGQQVTLRCSPKSGHDTVSWYQQALGQGPQFIFQYYEEEERQRGNFPDRFSGHQFPNYSSELNVNALLLGDSALYLCASSFSDRLIFYGYTFGSGTRLTVV.

With respect to this clonotype: This sequence may be a read error, since a much larger clone differs from it by one base. The chain is built from TRBV27 and TRBJ2-5; 10 bases match TRBD2. This CDR3 has 14 amino acids. Germline V CDR1 and CDR2: MNHEY, SMNVEV (reference sequence). CDR3 amino acids: CATFSSGGGEIQYF. CDR3 coding DNA: TGTGCCACCTTCTCTAGCGGGGGTGGGGAGATCCAGTACTTC.

A few counts support this clonotype. V gene TRBV7-2 combines with J gene TRBJ1-5, with no clear D. Trimming took 1 base from V and 0 from J, leaving 7 bases between them. In germline, CDR1 is SGHTA, CDR2 FQGNSA. The CDR3 is made up of 15 amino acids. CDR3 residues: CASSLERSSNQPQHF. The CDR3 DNA is TGTGCCAGCAGCTTAGAACGGAGTAGCAATCAGCCCCAGCATTTT.

This clonotype was seen only a few times. The V gene is TRBV6-1, the J gene TRBJ1-5; TRBD1 might be the D (5 bases). In germline, CDR1 is MNHNS, CDR2 SASEGT. Trimming removed 6 bases at V and 2 bases at J, with 14 bases between. This CDR3 comprises 15 residues. Here the CDR3 reads CASSVGWDGNQPQHF. The CDR3 nucleotides are TGTGCCAGCAGCGTGGGTTGGGACGGCAATCAGCCCCAGCATTTT.

In the case of this clonotype: This CDR3 fails to terminate in the conserved phenylalanine or tryptophan, so it likely reflects a read error. The rearrangement links TRBV27 to TRBJ2-5; D is unclear. Per germline, CDR1 MNHEY and CDR2 SMNVEV (reference sequence). This CDR3 spans 13 amino acids. The V and J ends lost 5 bases and 5 bases respectively, with 12 bases between them. The CDR3 DNA reads TGTGCCAGCAGTCCTGGTTTTGGGGAGACCCAGTACCTC. It codes for CASSPGFGETQYL.

This clonotype showed up just a few times. This chain joins TRBV10-3 and TRBJ1-2; D might be TRBD1 (6 bases). The CDR3 extends over 12 amino acids. V was pared by 4 bases and J by 4 bases, with 7 bases between. The V gene's germline CDR1 is ENHRY and CDR2 SYGVKD. CDR3 sequence: CAISVDSYGYTF. The CDR3 nucleotides read TGTGCCATCAGTGTGGACAGCTATGGCTACACCTTC.

This rearrangement joins TRBV20-1 to TRBJ1-6, with 7 nucleotides matching TRBD1. Unmatched junction bases numbered 2, after V lost 0 bases and J lost 0 bases. CDR1 and CDR2 (germline): DFQATT, SNEGSKA (reference sequence). The CDR3 has 16 residues. CDR3 in DNA: TGCAGTGCTAGAGATGGGACAGCCTCCTATAATTCACCCCTCCACTTT. It encodes CSARDGTASYNSPLHF.

V and J are TRBV19 and TRBJ1-1; D perhaps matches TRBD1 (5 bases). CDR1 is LNHDA, CDR2 SQIVND, per germline (reference sequence). Trimming stripped 1 base from V and 6 bases from J, with 9 bases between. The CDR3 contains 13 residues. Here the CDR3 reads CASSIGGKAEAFF. In DNA form, the CDR3 reads TGTGCCAGTAGTATAGGGGGCAAGGCTGAAGCTTTCTTT.

This clonotype came up a few times. This likely comes from a read error, as the CDR3 has no conserved phenylalanine or tryptophan at its end. The DNA is omitted, as the CDR3 cannot be located on it reliably, and the CDR3 follows TCRdb's listing. The chain is built from TRBV10-3 and TRBJ1-4; no check of the table's D call, TRBD1, against the DNA was made. The CDR3 totals 13 residues, both ends included. CDR1 and CDR2 from the germline V gene are ENHRY and SYGVKD. The CDR3 here is CAISEGGTGGLIL.

This clonotype was detected a few times. This chain connects TRBV27 to TRBJ1-5; D is perhaps TRBD1 (5 bases). The CDR3 has 15 amino acids. V gave up 2 bases and J gave up 0 bases, with 8 bases separating them. Germline loops: CDR1 MNHEY, CDR2 SMNVEV (reference sequence). The CDR3 nucleotides are TGTGCCAGCAGTTTAGACAGCCCTAGCAATCAGCCCCAGCATTTT. Translated: CASSLDSPSNQPQHF.

This clonotype showed up many times. The rearrangement links TRBV28 to TRBJ1-2; D not certain. Germline V gene data show CDR1 as MDHEN and CDR2 as SYDVKM. The CDR3 length is 14 residues. The ends were cut back, 2 bases at V and 1 base at J, with 8 bases in the middle. The CDR3 loop reads CASSLGSLNYGYTF. In DNA form, the CDR3 reads TGTGCCAGCAGTTTAGGGAGTCTTAACTATGGCTACACCTTC.

This clonotype was found a few times. The gene calls are TRBV12-3 or TRBV12-4 and TRBJ2-7, with TRBD1 matching over 7 bases. CDR3 length: 15 residues. Trimming took 2 bases from V and 2 from J; bases not matched to a gene: 6. The DNA for the CDR3 is TGTGCCAGCAGTTTAATGGCAACAGGGGCCTACGAGCAGTACTTC. Its translation: CASSLMATGAYEQYF.

This clonotype was observed many times. V gene TRBV28 combines with J gene TRBJ1-1, with 7 positions matching TRBD1. The CDR3 length is 13 residues. V shed 7 bases and J 4 bases; nucleotides not matched to a gene: 6. Germline V CDR1 and CDR2: MDHEN, SYDVKM. The CDR3 DNA reads as TGTGCCAGCACCACACCAGGGGGCACTGAAGCTTTCTTT. As protein: CASTTPGGTEAFF.